This TCR beta chain was observed in a study of graft-versus-host responses after intestinal transplantation. At the level of the study: The study gave all recipients anti-thymocyte globulin induction, then tacrolimus and steroids for approximately 3 years.

From germline, CDR1 is SGHRS and CDR2 YFSETQ. The CDR3 has 14 residues. With 4 bases clipped from V and 5 bases from J, the junction kept 6 bases outside the gene matches. TCRdb's table, derived via immunoSEQ multiplex PCR, lists solely in-frame clones and lacks some. The table lists some 40,000 clones, roughly 91% of them singletons. This TCR came from a human patient who received an intestinal transplant, so some T cells may come from the graft donor. The sequenced sample was PBMCs, obtained around 280 days after transplant. This chain links TRBV5-1 with TRBJ2-5; TRBD1 matches at 9 bases. The CDR3, as DNA: TGCGCCAGCAGCCCCGGGACAGGGAGGGAGACCCAGTACTTC. Translation gives CASSPGTGRETQYF.